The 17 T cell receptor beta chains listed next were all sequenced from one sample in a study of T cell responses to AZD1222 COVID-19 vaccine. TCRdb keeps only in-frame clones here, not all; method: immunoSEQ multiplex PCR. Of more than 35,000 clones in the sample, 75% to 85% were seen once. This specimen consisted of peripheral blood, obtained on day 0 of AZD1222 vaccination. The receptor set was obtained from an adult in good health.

The CDR3 sequence: CASTSTSGTGELFF. CDR3 DNA: TGTGCCAGCACCTCGACTAGCGGAACCGGGGAGCTGTTTTTT. The chain combines TRBV7-8 with TRBJ2-2, with 9 positions matching TRBD2. The CDR3 covers 14 residues. V lost 7 bases and J lost 5; bases outside the gene matches: 5. Germline V gene sequence: CDR1 SGHVS, CDR2 FQNEAQ.

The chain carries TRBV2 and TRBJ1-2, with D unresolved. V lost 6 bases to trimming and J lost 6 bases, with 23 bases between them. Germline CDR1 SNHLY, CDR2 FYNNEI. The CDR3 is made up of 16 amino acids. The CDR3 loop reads CASSIRVFAPVHGYTF. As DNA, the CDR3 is TGTGCCAGCAGCATCCGGGTCTTCGCCCCAGTCCATGGCTACACCTTC.

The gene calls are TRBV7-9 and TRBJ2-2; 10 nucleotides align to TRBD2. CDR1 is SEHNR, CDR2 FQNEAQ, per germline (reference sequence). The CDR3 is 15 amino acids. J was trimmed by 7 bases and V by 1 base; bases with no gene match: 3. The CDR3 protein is CASSLGGLASGELFF. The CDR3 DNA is TGTGCCAGCAGCTTAGGGGGACTAGCGAGCGGGGAGCTGTTTTTT. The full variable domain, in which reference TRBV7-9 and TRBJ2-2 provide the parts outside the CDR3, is DTGVSQNPRHKITKRGQNVTFRCDPISEHNRLYWYRQTLGQGPEFLTYFQNEAQLEKSRLLSDRFSAERPKGSFSTLEIQRTEQGDSAMYLCASSLGGLASGELFFGEGSRLTVL.

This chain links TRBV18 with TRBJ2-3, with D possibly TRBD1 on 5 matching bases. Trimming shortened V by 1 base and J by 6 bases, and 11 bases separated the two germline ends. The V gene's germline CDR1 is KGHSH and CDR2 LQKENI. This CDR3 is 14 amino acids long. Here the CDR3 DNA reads TGTGCCAGCTCACCACAGCGTCAGGGTGATACGCAGTATTTT. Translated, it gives CASSPQRQGDTQYF.

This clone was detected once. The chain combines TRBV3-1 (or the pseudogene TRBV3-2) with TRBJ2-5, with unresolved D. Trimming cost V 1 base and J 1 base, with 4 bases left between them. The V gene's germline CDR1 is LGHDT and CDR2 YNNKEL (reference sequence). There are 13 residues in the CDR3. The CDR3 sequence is CASSQVPQETQYF. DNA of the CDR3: TGTGCCAGCAGCCAAGTCCCCCAAGAGACCCAGTACTTC.

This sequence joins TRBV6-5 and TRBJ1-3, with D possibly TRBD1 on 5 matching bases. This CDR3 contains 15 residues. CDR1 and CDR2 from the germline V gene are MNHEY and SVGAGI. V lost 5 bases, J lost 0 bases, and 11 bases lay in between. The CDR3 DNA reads TGTGCCAGCAGTCCCGGGACTCTCTCTGGAAACACCATATATTTT. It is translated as CASSPGTLSGNTIYF.

This CDR3 is CASSLTATSGGYVHEQYF. The CDR3 DNA sequence: TGCGCCAGCAGCTTGACCGCGACTAGCGGGGGTTATGTCCACGAGCAGTACTTC. The gene calls are TRBV5-1 and TRBJ2-7; 12 bases map to TRBD2. The CDR3 totals 18 residues. With 1 base clipped from V and 5 bases from J, the junction kept 13 bases outside the gene matches. Per the germline V gene, CDR1 is SGHRS and CDR2 is YFSETQ.

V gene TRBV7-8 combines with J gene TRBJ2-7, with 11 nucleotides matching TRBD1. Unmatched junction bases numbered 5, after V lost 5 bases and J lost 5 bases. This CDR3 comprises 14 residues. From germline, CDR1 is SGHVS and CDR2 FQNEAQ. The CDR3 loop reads CASSKGQGDNEQYF. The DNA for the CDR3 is TGTGCCAGCAGCAAGGGACAGGGGGACAACGAGCAGTACTTC.

In nucleotides, the CDR3 is TGTGCTAGTGGTTCCACAGCCTACGAGCAGTACTTC. It encodes CASGSTAYEQYF. This chain uses TRBV12-5 with TRBJ2-7; D gene ambiguous. The CDR3 sequence is 12 residues long. V lost 4 bases to trimming and J lost 2 bases, with 6 bases between them. Germline CDR1 is LGHNT and CDR2 is FRNRAP. Drawing the rest from reference TRBV12-5 and TRBJ2-7, the complete variable domain is DARVTQTPRHKVTEMGQEVTMRCQPILGHNTVFWYRQTMMQGLELLAYFRNRAPLDDSGMPKDRFSAEMPDATLATLKIQPSEPRDSAVYFCASGSTAYEQYFGPGTRLTVT.

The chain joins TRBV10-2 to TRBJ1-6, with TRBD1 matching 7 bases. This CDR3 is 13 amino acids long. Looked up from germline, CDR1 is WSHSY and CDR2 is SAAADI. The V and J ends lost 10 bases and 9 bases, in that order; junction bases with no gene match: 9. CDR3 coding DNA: TGCGCCACTTCGACAGGGCTGAGTTCACCCCTCCACTTT. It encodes CATSTGLSSPLHF.

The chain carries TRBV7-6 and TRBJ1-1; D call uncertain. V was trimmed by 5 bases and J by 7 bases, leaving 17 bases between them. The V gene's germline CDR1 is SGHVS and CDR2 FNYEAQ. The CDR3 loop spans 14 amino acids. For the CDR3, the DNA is TGTGCCAGCAGCCCTATAATGCGGGCCCGTGAAGCTTTCTTT. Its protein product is CASSPIMRAREAFF.

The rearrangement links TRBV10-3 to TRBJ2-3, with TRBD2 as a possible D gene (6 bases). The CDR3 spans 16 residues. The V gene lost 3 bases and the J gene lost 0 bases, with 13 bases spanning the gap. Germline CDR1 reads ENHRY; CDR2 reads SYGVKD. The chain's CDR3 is CAISDSASASTDTQYF. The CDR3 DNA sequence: TGTGCCATCAGTGATTCGGCTAGCGCTAGCACAGATACGCAGTATTTT.

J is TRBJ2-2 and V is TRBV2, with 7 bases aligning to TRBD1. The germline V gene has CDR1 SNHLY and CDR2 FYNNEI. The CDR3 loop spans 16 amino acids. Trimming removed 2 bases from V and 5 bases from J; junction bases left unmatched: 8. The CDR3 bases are TGTGCCAGCAGTGAAAAGGGACAGTGGGGAACCGGGGAGCTGTTTTTT. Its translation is CASSEKGQWGTGELFF.

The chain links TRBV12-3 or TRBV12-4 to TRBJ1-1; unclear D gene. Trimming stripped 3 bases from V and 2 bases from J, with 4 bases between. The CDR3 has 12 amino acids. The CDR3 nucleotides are TGTGCCAGCAGTTTTTATAACACTGAAGCTTTCTTT. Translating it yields CASSFYNTEAFF.

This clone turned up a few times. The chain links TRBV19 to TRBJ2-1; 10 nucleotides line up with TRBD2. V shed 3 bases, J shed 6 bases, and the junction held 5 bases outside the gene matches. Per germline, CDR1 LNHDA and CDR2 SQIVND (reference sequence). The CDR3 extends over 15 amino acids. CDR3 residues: CASSMTAGGPNEQFF. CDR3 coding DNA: TGTGCCAGTAGTATGACAGCGGGAGGGCCCAATGAGCAGTTCTTC.

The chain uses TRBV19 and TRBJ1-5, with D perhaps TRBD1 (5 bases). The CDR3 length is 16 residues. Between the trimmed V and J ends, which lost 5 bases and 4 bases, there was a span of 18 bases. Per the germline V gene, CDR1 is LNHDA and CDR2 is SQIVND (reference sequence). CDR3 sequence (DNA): TGTGCCAGTAGTTTACGCCGGGACGTTCGAAATCAGCCCCAGCATTTT. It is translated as CASSLRRDVRNQPQHF.

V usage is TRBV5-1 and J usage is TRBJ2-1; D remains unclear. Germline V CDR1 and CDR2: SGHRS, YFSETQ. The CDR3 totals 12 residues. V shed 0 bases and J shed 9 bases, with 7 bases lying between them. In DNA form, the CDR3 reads TGCGCCAGCAGCTTGGTTTCGGGTGAGCAGTTCTTC. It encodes CASSLVSGEQFF. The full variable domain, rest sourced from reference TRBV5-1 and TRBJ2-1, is KAGVTQTPRYLIKTRGQQVTLSCSPISGHRSVSWYQQTPGQGLQFLFEYFSETQRNKGNFPGRFSGRQFSNSRSEMNVSTLELGDSALYLCASSLVSGEQFFGPGTRLTVL.